These 11 T cell receptor beta chains were sequenced from one sample in a study of T cell repertoires in cytomegalovirus infection. TCRdb processed the reads anew with MiXCR; each CDR3 protein has one entry. The table records around 47,000 distinct CDR3 sequences, around 20% of them present only once. Their antigens remain unidentified. Material: CD8+ T cells from cultured PBMCs, obtained from culture after CMV antigen stimulation. Source of these receptors: a human donor in good health (CMV status not recorded). Some clones in this sample may be carry-over from other donors' samples.

The rearrangement joins TRBV4-3 to TRBJ2-7; D uncertain. This CDR3 is 17 amino acids long. Germline V gene sequence: CDR1 LGHNA, CDR2 YSLEER. V lost 0 bases and J lost 3, with 18 bases in between. CDR3 in DNA: TGCGCCAGCAGCCAAGATAAAGGAACAGCCTTTCGCTACGAGCAGTACTTC. As protein: CASSQDKGTAFRYEQYF.

This clonotype was found many times. The rearrangement joins TRBV7-8 to TRBJ2-2; the D gene is possibly TRBD1 (6 bases). V was cut by 7 bases and J by 4 bases, with 16 bases left in between. CDR1 is SGHVS and CDR2 is FQNEAQ in the germline V gene. This CDR3 has 15 residues. The DNA of the CDR3 is TGTGCCAGCACCTACGGGCAGGGGACCACCGGGGAGCTGTTTTTT. Protein: CASTYGQGTTGELFF.

The rearrangement uses TRBV7-2 and TRBJ1-2; 7 bases align to TRBD1. Germline V lookup: CDR1 SGHTA, CDR2 FQGNSA. The J segment lost 1 base and the V segment lost 9 bases, leaving 11 bases of the junction unmatched. CDR3 length: 15 amino acids. The CDR3 loop reads CASSSIQGVNYGYTF. The CDR3 DNA is TGTGCCAGTTCTTCCATCCAGGGGGTTAACTATGGCTACACCTTC. The variable domain in full, with the rest retrieved from reference TRBV7-2 and TRBJ1-2, is GAGVSQSPSNKVTEKGKDVELRCDPISGHTALYWYRQSLGQGLEFLIYFQGNSAPDKSGLPSDRFSAERTGGSVSTLTIQRTQQEDSAVYLCASSSIQGVNYGYTFGSGTRLTVV.

This clonotype came up a few times. The CDR3 sequence is CASSFSGGANNEQFF. In DNA form, the CDR3 reads TGTGCCAGCAGCTTCAGCGGGGGGGCTAACAATGAGCAGTTCTTC. The chain uses TRBV7-2 and TRBJ2-1; 10 positions agree with TRBD2. V shed 3 bases, J shed 5 bases, and the junction held 4 bases outside the gene matches. The germline CDR1 and CDR2 sequences are SGHTA and FQGNSA. The CDR3 length is 15 residues. Looking up the rest from reference TRBV7-2 and TRBJ2-1 gives the full variable domain: GAGVSQSPSNKVTEKGKDVELRCDPISGHTALYWYRQSLGQGLEFLIYFQGNSAPDKSGLPSDRFSAERTGGSVSTLTIQRTQQEDSAVYLCASSFSGGANNEQFFGPGTRLTVL.

This clonotype was picked up a small number of times. This chain uses TRBV6-4 with TRBJ2-1; 9 nucleotides align to TRBD2. CDR3 length: 15 residues. Germline V lookup: CDR1 MRHNA, CDR2 SNTAGT. V lost 0 bases and J lost 7; bases outside the gene matches: 4. The CDR3 protein is CASSDSSGGPNEQFF. The CDR3 nucleotides read TGTGCCAGCAGTGACTCAAGCGGGGGGCCAAATGAGCAGTTCTTC.

The CDR3 reads CASSSSGGAGRTEAFF. The CDR3 nucleotides read TGTGCCAGCAGCTCTTCAGGGGGCGCAGGGAGGACTGAAGCTTTCTTT. The chain combines TRBV7-9 with TRBJ1-1; 8 bases are shared with TRBD1. This CDR3 region has 16 residues. The V gene's germline CDR1 is SEHNR and CDR2 FQNEAQ (reference sequence). Unmatched junction bases numbered 12, after V lost 4 bases and J lost 5 bases.

In its sample, this clonotype was seen a few times. V gene TRBV6-2 or TRBV6-3 combines with J gene TRBJ1-5; a possible D gene is TRBD1 (5 bases). V was cut by 1 base and J by 0 bases, with 10 bases left in between. Per germline, CDR1 MNHEY and CDR2 SVGEGT. This CDR3 region has 16 residues. The CDR3 loop reads CASSYWDGYSNQPQHF. The DNA for the CDR3 is TGTGCCAGCAGTTACTGGGACGGATATAGCAATCAGCCCCAGCATTTT.

CDR3: CASSLELTGSYEQYF. The CDR3 coding sequence is TGTGCCAGCAGCTTAGAGCTGACAGGATCCTACGAGCAGTACTTC. V and J are TRBV7-6 and TRBJ2-7, with D possibly being TRBD1 (6 bases). The length of the CDR3 is 15 residues. V was clipped by 1 base and J by 1 base, with 11 bases between them. The germline gives CDR1 SGHVS, CDR2 FNYEAQ.

The genes are TRBV4-3 and TRBJ1-1; TRBD1 is a possible D gene (6 bases). This CDR3 spans 15 amino acids. CDR1 and CDR2 from the germline V gene are LGHNA and YSLEER. Trimming removed 4 bases from V and 3 bases from J, with 15 bases in between. CDR3 DNA: TGCGCCAGCAGCCCGGGAGGGGGGGGAGACACTGAAGCTTTCTTT. It encodes CASSPGGGGDTEAFF.

The CDR3 protein is CASSYFLAEDNEQFF. CDR3 in DNA: TGTGCCAGCAGTTACTTCTTAGCGGAAGACAATGAGCAGTTCTTC. The chain links TRBV6-5 to TRBJ2-1, with a weak D call TRBD2 (6 bases). Deletions cut 1 base from V and 5 bases from J, with 12 bases between. The CDR3 spans 15 residues. CDR1 MNHEY and CDR2 SVGAGI come from the germline V gene.

This chain uses TRBV12-3 or TRBV12-4 with TRBJ2-3, with TRBD2 matching 8 bases. This CDR3 contains 14 residues. J was trimmed by 4 bases and V by 3 bases; bases with no gene match: 3. CDR3 amino acids: CASSFAGGPDTQYF. The DNA for the CDR3 is TGTGCCAGCAGTTTCGCGGGGGGCCCAGATACGCAGTATTTT.